Following are 20 T cell receptor beta chains from one sample sequenced in a study of T cell responses to AZD1222 COVID-19 vaccine. Assay: immunoSEQ multiplex PCR; the TCRdb copy retains only in-frame clones and omits some. Of approximately 100,000 clones in the sample, more than 85% were seen once. The sample was peripheral blood, taken on day 0 of AZD1222 vaccination. The receptors were gathered from an adult in good health.

The chain joins TRBV18 to TRBJ1-1; D perhaps matches TRBD1 (5 bases). V lost 8 bases, J lost 0 bases, and 16 bases lay in between. The germline V gene has CDR1 KGHSH and CDR2 LQKENI. There are 15 residues in the CDR3. This chain's CDR3 is CASQEGRPMNTEAFF. The CDR3 DNA sequence: TGTGCCAGCCAGGAGGGGCGCCCAATGAACACTGAAGCTTTCTTT.

The chain links TRBV7-3 to TRBJ1-2; TRBD1 matches at 9 bases. J lost 5 bases, V lost 1 base, and 5 bases had no gene match. The germline CDR1 and CDR2 sequences are SGHTA and FQGTGA. The CDR3 loop spans 15 amino acids. The CDR3 bases are TGTGCCAGCAGCTTAATTGGGGGACAGGGATATGGCTACACCTTC. The encoded protein is CASSLIGGQGYGYTF.

The chain combines TRBV6-2 or TRBV6-3 with TRBJ1-4; 10 bases match TRBD1. Germline V CDR1 and CDR2: MNHEY, SVGEGT. CDR3 length equals 17 residues. The trim removed 2 bases at V and 3 bases at J, leaving 6 bases unmatched. Here the CDR3 reads CASSYRDRGFANEKLFF. The CDR3, as DNA: TGTGCCAGCAGTTACCGGGACAGGGGATTTGCTAATGAAAAACTGTTTTTT.

This rearrangement joins TRBV19 to TRBJ1-3; D is ambiguous. The CDR3 sequence is 11 residues long. V dropped 5 bases and J dropped 9 bases, with 8 bases sitting between them. Germline lookup yields CDR1 LNHDA and CDR2 SQIVND (reference sequence). This CDR3 reads CASSREGTIYF. The CDR3 DNA reads TGTGCCAGTAGTCGGGAAGGCACCATATATTTT.

The V and J genes are TRBV7-2 and TRBJ2-3; TRBD1 is a possible D gene (6 bases). Trimming removed 3 bases from V and 0 bases from J, with 7 bases in between. This CDR3 region has 14 residues. Germline CDR1 SGHTA, CDR2 FQGNSA. CDR3: CASSLGHSTDTQYF. The CDR3 coding sequence is TGTGCCAGCAGCTTGGGACATAGCACAGATACGCAGTATTTT. The full variable domain, its missing parts supplied by reference TRBV7-2 and TRBJ2-3, is GAGVSQSPSNKVTEKGKDVELRCDPISGHTALYWYRQSLGQGLEFLIYFQGNSAPDKSGLPSDRFSAERTGGSVSTLTIQRTQQEDSAVYLCASSLGHSTDTQYFGPGTRLTVL.

The chain is built from TRBV7-9 and TRBJ1-1; the match to TRBD1 covers 10 bases. V lost 6 bases to trimming and J lost 5 bases; unmatched junction nucleotides: 3. The CDR3 is made up of 13 amino acids. Germline loops: CDR1 SEHNR, CDR2 FQNEAQ (reference sequence). CDR3 DNA sequence: TGTGCCAGCAGTGGGGACAGGGGAACTGAAGCTTTCTTT. This encodes CASSGDRGTEAFF.

The chain has TRBV7-3 and TRBJ2-2; D remains ambiguous. The germline V and J ends were trimmed by 0 bases and 1 base, with 9 bases remaining between them. This CDR3 comprises 16 residues. The germline V gene encodes CDR1 SGHTA and CDR2 FQGTGA. The CDR3 loop reads CASSLTSRLNTGELFF. DNA of the CDR3: TGTGCCAGCAGCTTAACGTCCCGCTTGAACACCGGGGAGCTGTTTTTT.

The V gene is TRBV5-8, the J gene TRBJ2-3, with D perhaps matching TRBD1 (5 bases). The CDR3 has 14 residues. Between the trimmed V and J ends, which lost 1 base and 2 bases, there was a span of 8 bases. The germline CDR1 and CDR2 sequences are SGHTS and YDEGEE. The CDR3 DNA reads as TGTGCCAGCAGCTTGAGGGGTACCACAGATACGCAGTATTTT. It yields the protein CASSLRGTTDTQYF. The whole variable domain, filled in from reference TRBV5-8 and TRBJ2-3, reads EAGVTQSPTHLIKTRGQQATLRCSPISGHTSVYWYQQALGLGLQFLLWYDEGEERNRGNFPPRFSGRQFPNYSSELNVNALELEDSALYLCASSLRGTTDTQYFGPGTRLTVL.

The rearrangement links TRBV11-3 to TRBJ1-2; D ambiguous. CDR1 and CDR2 from the germline V gene are SGHNT and YENEEA. This CDR3 spans 14 amino acids. The V end was cut by 5 bases, the J end by 1 base, with 11 bases between. The CDR3 reads CASSPSRNNYGYTF. The DNA of the CDR3 is TGTGCCAGCAGCCCAAGTCGGAATAACTATGGCTACACCTTC.

The V call is TRBV4-3, the J call TRBJ2-7; D not resolved. CDR1 is LGHNA, CDR2 YSLEER, per germline. The CDR3 has 15 residues. The ends were cut back, 4 bases at V and 1 base at J, with 14 bases in the middle. The CDR3: CASSPTWDTSYEQYF. As DNA, the CDR3 is TGCGCCAGCAGCCCGACCTGGGATACTTCCTACGAGCAGTACTTC.

The rearrangement uses TRBV5-4 and TRBJ1-6, with 7 bases aligning to TRBD1. CDR3 length: 15 residues. The ends lost 5 bases at V and 6 bases at J; junction bases unmatched: 8. Germline V gene lookup returns CDR1 SGHNT and CDR2 YYREEE (reference sequence). The CDR3 loop reads CASRTSGQVNSPLHF. CDR3 coding DNA: TGTGCCAGCAGGACTTCAGGACAGGTTAATTCACCCCTCCACTTT. Full variable domain (missing parts from reference TRBV5-4 and TRBJ1-6): ETGVTQSPTHLIKTRGQQVTLRCSSQSGHNTVSWYQQALGQGPQFIFQYYREEENGRGNFPPRFSGLQFPNYSSELNVNALELDDSALYLCASRTSGQVNSPLHFGNGTRLTVT.

The chain links TRBV6-5 to TRBJ2-7; perhaps D is TRBD1 or TRBD2 (5 bases each). The CDR3 covers 14 residues. V was clipped by 0 bases and J by 5 bases, with 11 bases between them. Germline V CDR1 and CDR2: MNHEY, SVGAGI. The CDR3 region has the DNA TGTGCCAGCAGTTACTCTCGGGGCAGAGACGAGCAGTACTTC. Amino acids: CASSYSRGRDEQYF.

The chain is built from TRBV19 and TRBJ2-5; TRBD1 agrees at 8 bases. Germline CDR1 reads LNHDA; CDR2 reads SQIVND (reference sequence). The CDR3 extends over 15 amino acids. Losses at the gene ends were 1 base for V and 5 bases for J; bases not matched to a gene: 6. The CDR3 loop reads CASSIGRGLQETQYF. The CDR3 DNA follows: TGTGCCAGTAGTATAGGCAGGGGGCTTCAGGAGACCCAGTACTTC.

CDR3 sequence reads: CATGLLGQPQHF. CDR3 sequence (DNA): TGTGCCACGGGACTTTTGGGTCAGCCCCAGCATTTT. The J gene is TRBJ1-5, the V gene TRBV7-8, with a possible D match to TRBD1 (5 bases). The V gene lost 10 bases and the J gene lost 6 bases, with 13 bases spanning the gap. The germline V gene encodes CDR1 SGHVS and CDR2 FQNEAQ. The CDR3 consists of 12 residues.

V and J are TRBV6-6 and TRBJ2-2; no reliable D call. V dropped 6 bases and J dropped 1 base, with 9 bases sitting between them. This CDR3 is built from 14 residues. From germline, CDR1 is MNHNY and CDR2 SVGAGI (reference sequence). DNA for the CDR3: TGTGCCAGCAGCCACGCCCAGAACACCGGGGAGCTGTTTTTT. It is translated as CASSHAQNTGELFF.

This sequence joins TRBV19 and TRBJ1-4; no firm D call. Germline CDR1 and CDR2: LNHDA and SQIVND (reference sequence). Deletions cut 5 bases from V and 4 bases from J, with 14 bases between. CDR3 size: 15 residues. The CDR3 reads CASSPTGQSNEKLFF. For the CDR3, the DNA is TGTGCCAGTAGTCCCACTGGGCAGAGTAATGAAAAACTGTTTTTT.

The rearrangement joins TRBV2 to TRBJ1-4, with unresolved D. Per the germline V gene, CDR1 is SNHLY and CDR2 is FYNNEI. The length of the CDR3 is 12 residues. Deletions cut 3 bases from V and 8 bases from J, with 7 bases between. The DNA for the CDR3 is TGTGCCAGCAGTGACAATCCAGAAAAACTGTTTTTT. The encoded protein is CASSDNPEKLFF.

The genes are TRBV5-1 and TRBJ1-6; 7 bases line up with TRBD1. The CDR3 contains 14 residues. CDR1 and CDR2 (germline): SGHRS, YFSETQ. V lost 3 bases, J lost 8 bases, and 5 bases stayed unmatched. The chain's CDR3 is CASSSGQLDSPLHF. In nucleotides, the CDR3 is TGCGCCAGCAGCTCGGGACAGCTAGATTCACCCCTCCACTTT.

This rearrangement joins TRBV6-5 to TRBJ2-5; 13 nucleotides agree with TRBD2. This CDR3 has 15 residues. V trimming: 6 bases; J trimming: 5 bases; junction bases outside the gene matches: 6. Germline V CDR1 and CDR2: MNHEY, SVGAGI. CDR3 amino acids: CASSRGTSGIETQYF. DNA for the CDR3: TGTGCCAGCAGCCGGGGGACTAGCGGGATTGAGACCCAGTACTTC.

The rearrangement uses TRBV20-1 and TRBJ2-3; D ambiguous. CDR3 length: 11 amino acids. Trimming left V 5 bases short and J 9 bases short, with 12 bases between. Germline V gives CDR1 DFQATT, CDR2 SNEGSKA (reference sequence). The CDR3 DNA reads as TGCAGTGCTCGACTTGCCCACACGCAGTATTTT. Protein sequence: CSARLAHTQYF.